The entry below describes one TCR beta chain. This clone was detected only once. The antigen it recognizes is unknown. Base qualities are missing; no much larger clone stands one base away. This record comes from a study of blood T cell repertoires in COVID-19 (dated by TCRdb to 2020 to 2021). About the investigation overall: Samples covering the acute and convalescent phases of COVID-19 were provided by collaborators in the United States, Italy and Spain. The dataset comprised deeply sampled blood TCRbeta repertoires from subjects exposed to, actively infected with, or recovered from COVID-19. Nearly every sample came with metadata listing a de-identified subject ID, COVID-19 status, age in years and sex. The prospective study material was composed of cDNA or gDNA derived from T cells, B-cell-depleted T cells, or PBMCs. The repertoires were released in a freely available public database meant as a resource for research on the immune response to SARS-CoV-2. HLA class I and class II types, where available, came from metadata supplied by the sample provider rather than from assay-based typing. The samples were drawn from two sources: the first 160 participants of the ongoing ImmuneRACE study, and fewer than 1,500 subjects contributed by 6 global collaborators.

General findings and caveats noted by the study authors: How much clinical and demographic metadata was included differed by source and by participant, and the metadata was provided uncurated.

TCRbeta CDR3 regions were amplified from genomic DNA using the immunoSEQ Assay, a bias-controlled multiplex PCR. On the study's bioinformatics: The number of nucleated cells in each sample was estimated by amplification of reference gene primers within the assay. Sequence reads were collapsed and filtered to measure the absolute abundance of every unique TCRbeta CDR3 rearrangement. For each sample, productive Simpson clonality was calculated as the square root of Simpson's diversity index over productive rearrangements. In TCRdb, the immuneACCESS table is reduced to in-frame sequences with V and J assigned. These tables do not hold every clone; where another copy was compared, an unresolved V gene accounts for under half, and the others remain unexplained. The DNA gave D and trimming, while V, J and clone size come from that table. In all, the sample holds fewer than 150,000 clones, and around four fifths of those were seen once. 9.5% to 15% of the sample belongs to the ten largest clones.

CDR1 is given as SGHAT and CDR2 as FQNNGV, both from the germline V gene. After removal of 0 bases from V and 3 bases from J, the junction retains 5 bases not matched to a gene. The CDR3 goes from the cysteine to the phenylalanine over 16 residues. The sequence is cut down to CDR3 DNA, 48 bases in frame from base 1. Collaborating institutions collected whole blood in K2EDTA tubes following their own protocols. Collaborator samples were shipped for TCRbeta analysis as frozen whole blood, isolated PBMCs, or DNA extracted from either sample type. Recombination linked TRBV11-2 to TRBJ2-3; 8 middle bases align to TRBD1. Specimen: peripheral blood. This TCR was recovered from a human donor in a cohort sampled during active COVID-19. The CDR3 region reads CASSLEWTGTTDTQYF. Here is the DNA: TGTGCCAGCAGCTTAGAATGGACAGGGACGACAGATACGCAGTATTTT.